The entry that follows covers one T cell receptor (beta chain) sequence. What it binds is not known. The PCR had 60 Vbeta and 13 Jbeta primers. Original processing notes: Unique TCR beta chains totaled around 86 million in a later count, with roughly 10 million of them shared. Sequenced by immunoSEQ multiplex PCR; TCRdb stores in-frame clones only, minus some. For V, J and clone size, that table is used; D and trimming come from the DNA. The table lists 150,000 to 200,000 clones, approximately 70% of them singletons, with roughly 6.6% in the top ten. This specimen belongs to a study of cytomegalovirus exposure and HLA in healthy donors. Study observations and caveats: Some V segments could not be told apart, so they were left out, TRBV6-2 and TRBV6-3 among them. TCR beta V segments were, for the most part, productive about 87% or about 30% of the time in an earlier analysis.

V was clipped by 1 base and J by 1 base; unmatched bases: 5. CDR3 length: 17 amino acids. The germline gives CDR1 SGHRS, CDR2 YFSETQ. The chain employs TRBV5-1 and TRBJ2-2, with 9 bases lining up with TRBD2. This receptor was obtained from a man aged 35-49 years in good health and CMV-seropositive. The sequenced sample consisted of PBMCs. The CDR3 sequence is CASSLLPSGVNTGELFF. CDR3 nucleotide sequence: TGCGCCAGCAGCTTGTTGCCTAGCGGGGTGAACACCGGGGAGCTGTTTTTT.